These 16 T cell receptor beta chains came from one sample sequenced in a study of blood T cells in healthy people across ages. The second PCR ran roughly 7 to 11 cycles with a sample-barcoded 5' primer and J-beta primers. TCRdb reprocessed the 5' RACE reads via MiXCR and lists one record per CDR3 protein. The sample holds approximately 600,000 distinct CDR3 sequences; 58% are singletons and the top ten take roughly 34%. Sequenced material: blood. The receptor source for this set is a man aged 55 to 70 in good health.

This clonotype showed up just a few times. The V call is TRBV20-1, the J call TRBJ1-4; 9 bases align to TRBD1. V shed 8 bases and J 2 bases; nucleotides not matched to a gene: 6. The CDR3 is 14 residues long. From germline, CDR1 is DFQATT and CDR2 SNEGSKA (reference sequence). The CDR3 DNA sequence: TGCAGTACTACAGGGGGCTCTACTAATGAAAAACTGTTTTTT. Its translation is CSTTGGSTNEKLFF.

The rearrangement links TRBV7-2 to TRBJ2-4, with a possible D match to TRBD2 (6 bases). The end of the DNA aligns better with TRBJ2-5, so the J call may be wrong. The CDR3 sequence is 18 residues long. Germline V lookup: CDR1 SGHTA, CDR2 FQGNSA. CDR3 loop: CASSLVGKAGSRQETQYF. CDR3 bases: TGTGCCAGCAGCTTAGTGGGGAAGGCGGGATCCCGACAAGAGACCCAGTACTTC.

This chain joins TRBV5-6 and TRBJ2-5; 7 bases map to TRBD2. Germline values: CDR1 SGHDT, CDR2 YYEEEE. The length of the CDR3 is 16 residues. Unmatched junction bases numbered 9, after V lost 4 bases and J lost 0 bases. CDR3 DNA sequence: TGTGCCAGCAGCCCCCCTAGCGGATTGTACCAAGAGACCCAGTACTTC. This encodes CASSPPSGLYQETQYF.

This rearrangement joins TRBV2 to TRBJ1-4; D remains unclear. CDR1 and CDR2 (germline): SNHLY, FYNNEI. CDR3 length equals 13 residues. V lost 7 bases to trimming and J lost 8 bases, with 14 bases between them. CDR3 loop: CASKGWDEEKLFF. As DNA, the CDR3 is TGTGCCAGCAAAGGTTGGGATGAGGAAAAACTGTTTTTT.

The genes are TRBV9 and TRBJ2-3; perhaps D is TRBD1 or TRBD2 (6 bases each). V was pared by 4 bases and J by 0 bases, with 12 bases between. The germline CDR1 and CDR2 sequences are SGDLS and YYNGEE. The CDR3 sequence is 15 residues long. CDR3 region: CASSPPGASTDTQYF. CDR3 in DNA: TGTGCCAGCAGCCCCCCGGGGGCCAGCACAGATACGCAGTATTTT.

CDR3 sequence: CASSQWTGGDTIYF. The CDR3 DNA reads TGTGCCAGCAGTCAATGGACAGGGGGGGACACCATATATTTT. The chain employs TRBV6-6 and TRBJ1-3; 10 nucleotides match TRBD1. Germline V CDR1 and CDR2: MNHNY, SVGAGI (reference sequence). Trimming removed 5 bases from V and 8 bases from J; junction bases left unmatched: 6. This CDR3 is 14 amino acids long.

The chain uses TRBV10-3 and TRBJ2-7; D perhaps matches TRBD1 (5 bases). CDR3 size: 15 residues. Per germline, CDR1 ENHRY and CDR2 SYGVKD. V was shortened by 2 bases and J by 2 bases, with 13 bases between the two germline ends. Here the CDR3 DNA reads TGTGCCATCAGTGAGAAGACAGTTTTGCCCTACGAGCAGTACTTC. Protein sequence: CAISEKTVLPYEQYF.

The CDR3 sequence: CASSTGQGTYNEQYF. DNA of the CDR3: TGCGCCAGCAGCACGGGACAGGGAACCTACAATGAGCAGTACTTC. The rearrangement joins TRBV5-1 to TRBJ2-1, with 9 bases aligning to TRBD1. The DNA end is a closer match to TRBJ2-7, so the J assignment may be wrong. This CDR3 is 15 amino acids long. Germline V gene sequence: CDR1 SGHRS, CDR2 YFSETQ.

This clonotype was detected a few times. The chain couples TRBV12-3 or TRBV12-4 to TRBJ2-5, with a possible D match to TRBD2 (6 bases). Trimming shortened V by 6 bases and J by 2 bases, and 10 bases separated the two germline ends. This CDR3 comprises 13 residues. CDR3 residues: CASRGLLQETQYF. The CDR3 region has the DNA TGTGCCAGCAGGGGACTGTTGCAAGAGACCCAGTACTTC.

The gene calls are TRBV20-1 and TRBJ1-6, with TRBD1 matching over 8 bases. The CDR3 is 18 amino acids. Per germline, CDR1 DFQATT and CDR2 SNEGSKA (reference sequence). V trimming: 0 bases; J trimming: 6 bases; junction bases outside the gene matches: 13. The CDR3 DNA follows: TGCAGTGCTAGAGATACCAAGACGGGACAGGTTTTTAATTCACCCCTCCACTTT. Translating it yields CSARDTKTGQVFNSPLHF.

The chain employs TRBV6-6 and TRBJ2-7; 8 nucleotides line up with TRBD1. The CDR3 spans 14 residues. V lost 2 bases and J lost 3; bases outside the gene matches: 3. Germline lookup yields CDR1 MNHNY and CDR2 SVGAGI (reference sequence). The CDR3 loop reads CASSYRQGLYEQYF. The CDR3 bases are TGTGCCAGCAGTTACCGACAGGGGCTCTACGAGCAGTACTTC.

With respect to this clonotype: Possible read error: a much larger clone is one base away. The chain combines TRBV3-1 with TRBJ2-1; 9 bases line up with TRBD2. Per the germline V gene, CDR1 is LGHDT and CDR2 is YNNKEL (reference sequence). The CDR3 covers 17 residues. The CDR3 DNA is TGTGCCAGCAGCCAAGACCTAGCGGGGATGGGGTACAGTGAGCAGTTCTTC. Translated: CASSQDLAGMGYSEQFF.

This clonotype was counted a few times. The rearrangement joins TRBV18 to TRBJ2-1; 9 bases line up with TRBD1. From germline, CDR1 is KGHSH and CDR2 LQKENI. Unmatched junction bases numbered 4, after V lost 3 bases and J lost 7 bases. This CDR3 spans 14 amino acids. The CDR3 reads CASSPGQGTNEQFF. As DNA, the CDR3 is TGTGCCAGCTCACCCGGACAGGGGACGAATGAGCAGTTCTTC.

This clonotype occurred a few times. DNA for the CDR3: TGCGCCAGCAGCGTCGACGGACAGGGAGCTAACTATGGCTACACCTTC. This gives the protein CASSVDGQGANYGYTF. The chain employs TRBV5-1 and TRBJ1-2, with TRBD1 identical over 8 bases. The length of the CDR3 is 16 residues. CDR1 is SGHRS and CDR2 is YFSETQ in the germline V gene. The V segment lost 4 bases and the J segment 0 bases; nucleotides outside the gene matches: 8.

The J gene is TRBJ1-6, the V gene TRBV28; possible D gene TRBD1, 6 bases. From germline, CDR1 is MDHEN and CDR2 SYDVKM. There are 14 residues in the CDR3. Trimming removed 10 bases from V and 3 bases from J, with 13 bases in between. The CDR3 nucleotides read TGTGCCACATGGGACAACCTCTATAATTCACCCCTCCACTTT. Its translation is CATWDNLYNSPLHF.

The chain has TRBV5-1 and TRBJ2-1, with no clear D. Deletions cut 4 bases from V and 8 bases from J, with 16 bases between. Germline V CDR1 and CDR2: SGHRS, YFSETQ. This CDR3 contains 14 residues. The CDR3, as DNA: TGCGCCAGCAGCCGCCCTTCTGGAGCAGATGAGCAGTTCTTC. Protein sequence: CASSRPSGADEQFF.